This T cell receptor (beta chain) was identified during a study of neurological immune-mediated disorders. Whole-study findings and limits: There were no CDR3 amino acid sequences shared by expanded clones across subjects, a result suggesting private repertoires in all groups. It was HTLV-1-associated myelopathy that showed the most TCR clonal expansion, while multiple sclerosis showed the least, falling below healthy controls.

TCRdb re-derived calls from the 5' RACE reads in MiXCR, one entry per CDR3 protein. The data contain about 66,000 distinct CDR3 sequences, 3.4% of them singletons. This clonotype was recorded many times. Its antigen is undetermined. Germline V lookup: CDR1 SGHAT, CDR2 FQNNGV. CDR3 length: 15 amino acids. The ends were cut back, 0 bases at V and 4 bases at J, with 10 bases in the middle. The sequenced sample consisted of PBMCs. The chain uses TRBV11-2 and TRBJ2-1, with D perhaps matching TRBD1 or TRBD2 (5 bases each). The source is a man aged 35-49 years with multiple sclerosis. CDR3 bases: TGTGCCAGCAGCTTAGATGGGGGAATGTACAATGAGCAGTTCTTC. Protein product: CASSLDGGMYNEQFF. Variable domain in full (rest from reference TRBV11-2 and TRBJ2-1): EAGVAQSPRYKIIEKRQSVAFWCNPISGHATLYWYQQILGQGPKLLIQFQNNGVVDDSQLPKDRFSAERLKGVDSTLKIQPAKLEDSAVYLCASSLDGGMYNEQFFGPGTRLTVL.